A selection of T cell receptor beta chains follows, all from one sample in a study of blood T cell repertoires in COVID-19. Clones were sequenced by immunoSEQ multiplex PCR, and TCRdb holds only the in-frame ones, with some missing. The sample shows about 390,000 clones, approximately 87% of them seen only once. The material sequenced was peripheral blood. These receptors all stem from a woman aged 60-75 years with COVID-19, enrolled during active disease. CDR3s include the opening cysteine and the closing phenylalanine or tryptophan. Fields, in order: D gene, clone size, J gene, V gene, CDR3 length, CDR3 DNA, CDR3 protein. A D gene is named only where the DNA matches it firmly. Not all rows give a size; the values are once, few, many and, for expanded clones, a class.

D: .; size: .; J: TRBJ2-5; V: TRBV12-5; length: 13; DNA: TGTGCTAGTCGATTTACAGGGCAAGAGACCCAGTACTTC; CDR3: CASRFTGQETQYF
D: TRBD1; size: .; J: TRBJ2-7; V: TRBV14; length: 13; DNA: TGTGCCAGCAGCCGCGACAGGGGGTACGAGCAGTACTTC; CDR3: CASSRDRGYEQYF
D: .; size: .; J: TRBJ2-5; V: TRBV6-4; length: 13; DNA: TGTGCCAGCAGTGACTCTAGCACAGAGACCCAGTACTTC; CDR3: CASSDSSTETQYF
D: .; size: .; J: TRBJ2-4; V: TRBV25-1; length: 14; DNA: TGTGCCAGCAGTGACCCAGGAGCCAAAAACATTCAGTACTTC; CDR3: CASSDPGAKNIQYF
D: .; size: .; J: TRBJ1-1; V: TRBV10-3; length: 14; DNA: TGTGCCATCAGTGAGGAAACAGGGAGCACTGAAGCTTTCTTT; CDR3: CAISEETGSTEAFF
D: TRBD2; size: .; J: TRBJ2-1; V: TRBV3-1/TRBV3-2; length: 18; DNA: TGTGCCAGCAGCCATCTTAGTACTGGGGCTAGCGGGAGTAATGAGCAGTTCTTC; CDR3: CASSHLSTGASGSNEQFF
D: TRBD1; size: .; J: TRBJ1-4; V: TRBV29-1; length: 14; DNA: TGCAGCGGGAACAGGGGGCCGACTAATGAAAAACTGTTTTTT; CDR3: CSGNRGPTNEKLFF
D: .; size: .; J: TRBJ1-3; V: TRBV27; length: 15; DNA: TGTGCCAGCAGGCTGGGTCCGGCGGTTGGAAACACCATATATTTT; CDR3: CASRLGPAVGNTIYF
D: .; size: .; J: TRBJ1-1; V: TRBV30; length: 14; DNA: TGTGCCTGGAGTGTACTGGGGGCGTCCACTGAAGCTTTCTTT; CDR3: CAWSVLGASTEAFF
D: TRBD1; size: .; J: TRBJ2-7; V: TRBV3-1/TRBV3-2; length: 16; DNA: TGTGCCAGCAGCTCTCGTCGGCAGGGGGCCACGGGGGAGCAGTACTTC; CDR3: CASSSRRQGATGEQYF
D: TRBD2; size: .; J: TRBJ2-3; V: TRBV15; length: 18; DNA: TGTGCCACCAGCGCGTACCTTTCGGCGGGGGGTAGCACAGATACGCAGTATTTT; CDR3: CATSAYLSAGGSTDTQYF
D: .; size: .; J: TRBJ2-7; V: TRBV6-4; length: 14; DNA: TGTGCCAGCACCCTGTCTAGCTATTCCTACGAGCAGTACTTC; CDR3: CASTLSSYSYEQYF
D: .; size: .; J: TRBJ1-3; V: TRBV12-3/TRBV12-4; length: 13; DNA: TGTGCCAGCAGGGGGGCCTCTGGAAACACCATATATTTT; CDR3: CASRGASGNTIYF
D: TRBD2; size: .; J: TRBJ2-1; V: TRBV5-1; length: 16; DNA: TGCGCCAGCAGAGACTCAACCGGGGGGGACTACAATGAGCAGTTCTTC; CDR3: CASRDSTGGDYNEQFF
D: TRBD1; size: .; J: TRBJ2-7; V: TRBV6-6; length: 15; DNA: TGTGCCAGCAGTGACCAAGGACAGGGGGCGGACGAGCAGTACTTC; CDR3: CASSDQGQGADEQYF
D: .; size: .; J: TRBJ1-5; V: TRBV10-1; length: 14; DNA: TGCGCCAGCAAAGGGGTAGGTCGCAATCAGCCCCAGCATTTT; CDR3: CASKGVGRNQPQHF
D: TRBD1; size: once; J: TRBJ1-2; V: TRBV19; length: 13; DNA: TGTGCCAGTAGCTGGGACAGCCTCTATGGCTACACCTTC; CDR3: CASSWDSLYGYTF
D: .; size: .; J: TRBJ2-1; V: TRBV11-2; length: 16; DNA: TGTGCCAGCAGCATTTATGGCGGAGAAACCTACAATGAGCAGTTCTTC; CDR3: CASSIYGGETYNEQFF
D: .; size: .; J: TRBJ1-2; V: TRBV2; length: 14; DNA: TGTGCCAGCATCTGGGACTCTGGGGGTTATGGCTACACCTTC; CDR3: CASIWDSGGYGYTF
D: TRBD2; size: .; J: TRBJ2-7; V: TRBV7-3; length: 18; DNA: TGTGCCAGCAGCTCGGGACTAGCGGGGGCCGCTATCTCCTACGAGCAGTACTTC; CDR3: CASSSGLAGAAISYEQYF
D: .; size: .; J: TRBJ2-3; V: TRBV4-2; length: 14; DNA: TGTGCCAGCAGACAAGAATATAGCACAGATACGCAGTATTTT; CDR3: CASRQEYSTDTQYF
D: .; size: .; J: TRBJ1-3; V: TRBV21-1; length: 14; DNA: TGTGCCAGCAGGGTAACAGGGGCGGGAAACACCATATATTTT; CDR3: CASRVTGAGNTIYF
D: TRBD1; size: .; J: TRBJ1-5; V: TRBV28; length: 17; DNA: TGTGCCAGCAGTTTCCGGGGGACAGACTATAGCAATCAGCCCCAGCATTTT; CDR3: CASSFRGTDYSNQPQHF
D: TRBD2; size: .; J: TRBJ2-5; V: TRBV7-2; length: 14; DNA: TGTGCCAGCAGCTCGGCGGGGGGAAAAGAGACCCAGTACTTC; CDR3: CASSSAGGKETQYF
D: TRBD1; size: .; J: TRBJ1-5; V: TRBV5-5; length: 15; DNA: TGTGCCAGCAGCCCTCTCCAGGGGGCCAATCAGCCCCAGCATTTT; CDR3: CASSPLQGANQPQHF
D: TRBD1; size: many; J: TRBJ1-2; V: TRBV28; length: 16; DNA: TGTGCCACCGACCAGGGACAGGGGGGTAACAACTATGGCTACACCTTC; CDR3: CATDQGQGGNNYGYTF
D: .; size: .; J: TRBJ2-5; V: TRBV6-2/TRBV6-3; length: 15; DNA: TGTGCCAGCAGTTACTCGAGAGCCGCCCGGGAGACCCAGTACTTC; CDR3: CASSYSRAARETQYF
D: .; size: once; J: TRBJ2-1; V: TRBV29-1; length: 13; DNA: TGCAGCGCTACGAACTTGGGAGACAATGAGCAGTTCTTC; CDR3: CSATNLGDNEQFF
D: TRBD2; size: .; J: TRBJ2-1; V: TRBV27; length: 16; DNA: TGTGCCAGCAGTTTACTGGCGGGGGGCGACTACAATGAGCAGTTCTTC; CDR3: CASSLLAGGDYNEQFF
D: .; size: .; J: TRBJ1-3; V: TRBV4-1; length: 16; DNA: TGCGCCAGCAGCCAAGAGCAGGGAAGGACTGGAAACACCATATATTTT; CDR3: CASSQEQGRTGNTIYF
D: .; size: .; J: TRBJ1-3; V: TRBV28; length: 15; DNA: TGTGCCAGCAGTTTCCGGGACAACTCTGGAAACACCATATATTTT; CDR3: CASSFRDNSGNTIYF
D: .; size: .; J: TRBJ1-6; V: TRBV4-1; length: 15; DNA: TGCGCCAGCAGCCAAGGAGGAGGGTGGAATTCACCCCTCCACTTT; CDR3: CASSQGGGWNSPLHF
D: .; size: .; J: TRBJ2-5; V: TRBV5-1; length: 18; DNA: TGCGCCAGCAGCTTCGGGTTAGGGGCTCCACAGGATTACGAGACCCAGTACTTC; CDR3: CASSFGLGAPQDYETQYF
D: .; size: .; J: TRBJ1-4; V: TRBV21-1; length: 13; DNA: TGTGCCATCCTTACAGGGAGTTATGAAAAACTGTTTTTT; CDR3: CAILTGSYEKLFF
D: .; size: .; J: TRBJ2-7; V: TRBV9; length: 14; DNA: TGTGCCAGCAGCGAGGCGGGGTTGTCCTACGAGCAGTACTTC; CDR3: CASSEAGLSYEQYF
D: .; size: .; J: TRBJ1-5; V: TRBV19; length: 11; DNA: TGTGCCAGTAGTATAGTCGGGTCCCAGCATTTT; CDR3: CASSIVGSQHF
D: TRBD1; size: .; J: TRBJ1-2; V: TRBV5-1; length: 16; DNA: TGCGCCAGCAGCGCCGGTCCCGGGACAGGGAGCCATGGCTACACCTTC; CDR3: CASSAGPGTGSHGYTF
D: TRBD1; size: .; J: TRBJ2-1; V: TRBV24-1; length: 14; DNA: TGTGCCACCAGTACAGGGGGGATTTTCAATGAGCAGTTCTTC; CDR3: CATSTGGIFNEQFF
D: .; size: once; J: TRBJ1-2; V: TRBV5-6; length: 15; DNA: TGTGCCAGCAGCAGAACGGGGATTCAGGACTATGGCTACACCTTC; CDR3: CASSRTGIQDYGYTF
D: TRBD2; size: .; J: TRBJ2-1; V: TRBV6-5; length: 15; DNA: TGTGCCAGCAACCCGGGGGGAAACTCCTACAATGAGCAGTTCTTC; CDR3: CASNPGGNSYNEQFF
D: TRBD1; size: .; J: TRBJ2-7; V: TRBV28; length: 13; DNA: TGTGCCAGCAAGGGGGCTAACTCCTACGAGCAGTACTTC; CDR3: CASKGANSYEQYF
D: .; size: once; J: TRBJ1-1; V: TRBV15; length: 13; DNA: TGTGCCACCAGCAGAGACTCATTTAGTGGAGCTTTCTTT; CDR3: CATSRDSFSGAFF
D: TRBD1; size: .; J: TRBJ1-2; V: TRBV9; length: 15; DNA: TGTGCCAGCAGCTCCAGGGACAGGGGGTTCTATGGCTACACCTTC; CDR3: CASSSRDRGFYGYTF
D: TRBD2; size: .; J: TRBJ2-5; V: TRBV9; length: 17; DNA: TGTGCCAGCAGCGTAAGTCCGGTAGCGGGGGGGCAAGAGACCCAGTACTTC; CDR3: CASSVSPVAGGQETQYF
D: TRBD1; size: .; J: TRBJ1-5; V: TRBV28; length: 19; DNA: TGTGCCAGCAGTACATCTCCTAGGGACAGGGGGAAGAGGGCTCAGCCCCAGCATTTT; CDR3: CASSTSPRDRGKRAQPQHF
D: TRBD2; size: few; J: TRBJ2-1; V: TRBV5-1; length: 14; DNA: TGCGCCAGCAGCCCCGGGACTAGTTCCAATGAGCAGTTCTTC; CDR3: CASSPGTSSNEQFF
D: .; size: .; J: TRBJ2-7; V: TRBV11-1; length: 15; DNA: TGTGCCAGCAGCCCCTCTCCTGTGAGCTCCTACGAGCAGTACTTC; CDR3: CASSPSPVSSYEQYF
D: .; size: .; J: TRBJ1-2; V: TRBV6-5; length: 13; DNA: TGTGCCAGCAGTATGACACAGAACTATGGCTACACCTTC; CDR3: CASSMTQNYGYTF
D: TRBD2; size: .; J: TRBJ2-1; V: TRBV5-1; length: 16; DNA: TGCGCCAGCAGCCAGACTAGCGGGGGGTTTCCCGATGAGCAGTTCTTC; CDR3: CASSQTSGGFPDEQFF
D: .; size: .; J: TRBJ2-7; V: TRBV7-2; length: 15; DNA: TGTGCCAGCAGCTTAGGGGGCGGGGCTAGGTACGAGCAGTACTTC; CDR3: CASSLGGGARYEQYF
D: .; size: .; J: TRBJ1-2; V: TRBV6-5; length: 15; DNA: TGTGCCAGCAGTATCCGGTCGGTGACTAACTATGGCTACACCTTC; CDR3: CASSIRSVTNYGYTF
D: .; size: .; J: TRBJ1-2; V: TRBV12-3/TRBV12-4; length: 13; DNA: TGTGCCAGCAGTTTAGGCCAGGGGATAGGCTACACCTTC; CDR3: CASSLGQGIGYTF
D: .; size: few; J: TRBJ1-2; V: TRBV5-1; length: 13; DNA: TGCGCCAGCAGCTTGGATGGAGGCTATGGCTACACCTTC; CDR3: CASSLDGGYGYTF
D: .; size: .; J: TRBJ2-7; V: TRBV7-9; length: 14; DNA: TGTGCCAGCAGCTTAGAAGGGGATACCTACGAGCAGTACTTC; CDR3: CASSLEGDTYEQYF